One sample yielded the 15 T cell receptor beta chains listed below, sequenced in a study of blood T cell repertoires in COVID-19. Assay: immunoSEQ multiplex PCR; the TCRdb copy retains only in-frame clones and omits some. Of about 160,000 clones in the sample, about 89% were seen once. The sequencing input was peripheral blood. The receptors come from a man at least 80 years old with acute or convalescent COVID-19.

The chain combines TRBV27 with TRBJ2-7, with D possibly being TRBD1 (5 bases). Trimming removed 4 bases from V and 4 bases from J, with 14 bases in between. This CDR3 region has 14 residues. Germline V lookup: CDR1 MNHEY, CDR2 SMNVEV (reference sequence). The DNA for the CDR3 is TGTGCCAGCAGTTGGGCAGGGCGCTTGTACGAGCAGTACTTC. It translates to CASSWAGRLYEQYF.

V and J are TRBV5-4 and TRBJ2-1, with 7 bases matching TRBD2. CDR1 and CDR2 (germline): SGHNT, YYREEE (reference sequence). With 4 bases clipped from V and 2 bases from J, the junction kept 6 bases outside the gene matches. The CDR3 consists of 15 residues. In DNA form, the CDR3 reads TGTGCCAGCAGCCTAAAAGGACTAGCCTACAATGAGCAGTTCTTC. This sequence encodes CASSLKGLAYNEQFF.

The V and J genes are TRBV5-4 and TRBJ2-5; TRBD2 might be the D (7 bases). Germline values: CDR1 SGHNT, CDR2 YYREEE (reference sequence). Between the trimmed V and J ends, which lost 4 bases and 5 bases, there was a span of 15 bases. This CDR3 comprises 14 residues. The CDR3 region has the DNA TGTGCCAGCAGCGGGGGGGGCAGGGACGAGACCCAGTACTTC. It is translated as CASSGGGRDETQYF.

The V gene is TRBV28, the J gene TRBJ2-3, with 7 bases identical to TRBD1. The CDR3 consists of 14 residues. The germline V gene encodes CDR1 MDHEN and CDR2 SYDVKM. The J segment lost 3 bases and the V segment lost 4 bases, leaving 4 bases of the junction unmatched. Here the CDR3 reads CASSSWTGTDTQYF. CDR3 DNA: TGTGCCAGCAGTTCCTGGACAGGTACAGATACGCAGTATTTT.

This clone was detected once. The rearrangement joins TRBV4-1 to TRBJ1-1; 8 bases match TRBD1. Trimming removed 0 bases from V and 1 base from J; junction bases left unmatched: 10. CDR1 MGHRA and CDR2 YSYEKL come from the germline V gene. The CDR3 is made up of 18 amino acids. CDR3 residues: CASSQETSTGGRNTEAFF. CDR3 DNA: TGCGCCAGCAGCCAAGAAACCAGCACAGGGGGAAGGAACACTGAAGCTTTCTTT.

The rearrangement links TRBV5-5 to TRBJ1-6; a weak D match, TRBD1 (6 bases). This CDR3 spans 13 amino acids. Germline CDR1 and CDR2: SGHKS and YYEKEE (reference sequence). Trimming removed 0 bases from V and 10 bases from J, with 8 bases in between. In DNA, the CDR3 is TGTGCCAGCAGCTTGGACAGGGACTCACCCCTCCACTTT. Encoded protein: CASSLDRDSPLHF.

This chain links TRBV28 with TRBJ2-2, with D possibly being TRBD1 (6 bases). This CDR3 has 20 residues. Trimming shortened V by 3 bases and J by 0 bases, and 23 bases separated the two germline ends. CDR1 and CDR2 (germline): MDHEN, SYDVKM. CDR3 residues: CASSFPQGYLPTPNTGELFF. Written as DNA, the CDR3 is TGTGCCAGCAGTTTCCCACAGGGCTACCTACCTACCCCGAACACCGGGGAGCTGTTTTTT.

The chain couples TRBV7-6 to TRBJ2-1; the D gene is possibly TRBD1 (5 bases). The CDR3 loop spans 15 amino acids. Per germline, CDR1 SGHVS and CDR2 FNYEAQ. The germline V and J ends were trimmed by 0 bases and 2 bases, with 8 bases remaining between them. CDR3 in DNA: TGTGCCAGCAGCTTAGCTCAGGGTACCTACAATGAGCAGTTCTTC. Its protein is CASSLAQGTYNEQFF.

This clone has just a few counts. The chain combines TRBV27 with TRBJ2-2; the D is unclear. Germline V lookup: CDR1 MNHEY, CDR2 SMNVEV (reference sequence). V lost 6 bases, J lost 2 bases, and 10 bases lay in between. The CDR3 sequence is 14 residues long. The CDR3: CASRSRVNTGELFF. The CDR3 nucleotides are TGTGCCAGCAGGAGTCGAGTAAACACCGGGGAGCTGTTTTTT.

This rearrangement joins TRBV6-5 to TRBJ2-7; 7 bases line up with TRBD1. The CDR3 loop spans 13 amino acids. CDR1 is MNHEY, CDR2 SVGAGI, per germline. Trimming cost V 7 bases and J 2 bases; bases outside gene matches: 5. CDR3 DNA: TGTGCCAGCATTTTGCAGGGGGCCTACGAGCAGTACTTC. It is translated as CASILQGAYEQYF.

V usage is TRBV27 and J usage is TRBJ1-1; 8 nucleotides align to TRBD1. The CDR3 length is 15 residues. J lost 5 bases, V lost 5 bases, and 10 bases had no gene match. Germline V gene data show CDR1 as MNHEY and CDR2 as SMNVEV (reference sequence). The CDR3 here is CASSTQGAEWTEAFF. The CDR3 DNA sequence: TGTGCCAGCAGTACCCAGGGGGCGGAGTGGACTGAAGCTTTCTTT.

The chain couples TRBV30 to TRBJ1-5; TRBD1 might be the D (5 bases). The V end lost 0 bases, the J end lost 7 bases, and 22 bases lay between the germline ends. This CDR3 has 17 amino acids. Germline V CDR1 and CDR2: GTSNPN, SVGIG (reference sequence). CDR3: CAWSVRGIGRRGQPQHF. The CDR3 DNA reads as TGTGCCTGGAGTGTACGAGGGATCGGGAGAAGGGGACAGCCCCAGCATTTT.

The chain is built from TRBV2 and TRBJ1-1; D unclear. Trimming took off 6 bases at V and 1 base at J, with 6 bases between the two ends. The length of the CDR3 is 12 residues. Germline lookup yields CDR1 SNHLY and CDR2 FYNNEI. The CDR3: CASSFSNTEAFF. The CDR3 coding sequence is TGTGCCAGCAGCTTTTCGAACACTGAAGCTTTCTTT.

J is TRBJ2-7 and V is TRBV6-2 or TRBV6-3, with D perhaps matching TRBD2 (7 bases). The CDR3 is 14 amino acids. Per the germline V gene, CDR1 is MNHEY and CDR2 is SVGEGT. The ends were cut back, 2 bases at V and 7 bases at J, with 15 bases in the middle. CDR3 region: CASSYQGTGGEQYF. The CDR3, as DNA: TGTGCCAGCAGTTACCAGGGGACCGGGGGGGAGCAGTACTTC.

This sequence joins TRBV5-4 and TRBJ1-2; D remains unclear. Germline V gives CDR1 SGHNT, CDR2 YYREEE (reference sequence). This CDR3 has 13 amino acids. V was cut by 3 bases and J by 1 base, with 7 bases left in between. CDR3 nucleotides: TGTGCCAGCAGCTCTGGGAGTAACTATGGCTACACCTTC. It yields the protein CASSSGSNYGYTF.